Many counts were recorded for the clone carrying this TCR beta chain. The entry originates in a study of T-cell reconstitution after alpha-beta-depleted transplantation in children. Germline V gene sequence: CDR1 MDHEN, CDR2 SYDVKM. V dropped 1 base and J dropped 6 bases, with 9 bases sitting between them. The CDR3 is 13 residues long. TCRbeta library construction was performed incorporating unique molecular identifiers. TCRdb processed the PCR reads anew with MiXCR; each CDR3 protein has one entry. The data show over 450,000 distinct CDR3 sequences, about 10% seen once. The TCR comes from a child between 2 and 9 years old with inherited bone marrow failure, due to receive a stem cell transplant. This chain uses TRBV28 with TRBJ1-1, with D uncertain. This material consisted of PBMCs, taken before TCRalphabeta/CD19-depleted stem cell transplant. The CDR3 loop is CASSLSPGAEAFF. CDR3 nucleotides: TGTGCCAGCAGTTTATCGCCTGGCGCTGAAGCTTTCTTT.